This TCR beta chain emerged from a study of blood T cells in healthy people across ages (dated by TCRdb to the mid-2010s). Some background on the complete study: In model experiments, template switching captured about one uniquely barcoded TCR beta cDNA molecule for every two T cells. The study measured age-related changes in TCR beta repertoire diversity using deep sequencing normalized with unique cDNA molecular identifiers. Four age groups were formed from the donors: young (average about 15 years), middle-aged (approximately 39), aged (roughly 58) and long-lived (more than 75). To avoid experimental bias, donors of different ages were distributed randomly across sequencing lanes. The study analyzed two additional independent replicas of 1 million unique cDNA reads from the same blood draw for two donors, one aged 18 to 29 and one aged 80 or older. Beyond this particular receptor, the publication reports: Total diversity estimates from one million sequenced T cells were considered lower bounds and underestimates. Because donor CMV infection status was unknown, age-related changes in expanded clonotypes were potentially confounded. Because profiling used bulk unsorted PBMCs, naive and antigen-experienced compartments could not be compared conclusively. Observed TCR beta diversity correlated strongly with the percentage of naive T cells measured by flow cytometry. As age increased, observed TCR beta diversity per million T cells dropped in a roughly linear way, and a significant reduction was already evident by age about 40. Compared with the aged group, the long-lived group had more naive CD4+ T cells, fewer expanded clones and increased TCR diversity, a pattern suggesting age selection.

Only a few counts were recorded for this clonotype. Its antigen is currently not known. Per-base qualities were not stored, and no clone one base away is much larger. The donors were 40 or so Caucasian individuals from Russia, aged 6 to 90 years, who were systemically healthy. Each donor gave about 10 milliliters of peripheral blood, drawn into EDTA-treated Vacutainer tubes. Ficoll-Paque density-gradient centrifugation was used to isolate PBMCs, with at least 6.5 million per sample. Trizol reagent was used to extract total RNA from PBMCs, with at least 5.5 micrograms per sample. Naive CD45RAhigh/CD27high T cell percentages were measured by flow cytometry on a PBMC aliquot from every donor. The trim is 3 bases for V and 7 bases for J, with a gap of 10 bases between the germline ends. The CDR3 covers 12 residues, taking in both the cysteine and the phenylalanine. The DNA shown is the 36-base CDR3, in frame from base 1. CDR1 and CDR2 are read off the germline V gene (reference sequence) as LNHDA and SQIVND.

The library was generated by 5' RACE. Instrument used: Illumina HiSeq 2500. The second PCR ran for roughly 6 to 11 cycles and used a J-beta primer mix along with a sample-barcoded 5' primer. A unique molecular identifier was introduced onto each TCR beta cDNA molecule by a template-switch 5' adaptor carrying 12 random nucleotides. Each sample yielded at least 2.5 million CDR3-containing paired-end reads. The Mint cDNA synthesis kit, primed by a TRBC-specific oligonucleotide, was used to synthesize first-strand cDNA from all RNA. Following uracil-DNA glycosylase treatment, a first 18-cycle PCR with universal primers M1SS and BC2_uni_R was performed on all cDNA. In the original analysis: Each sample was normalized by randomly selecting 1 million high-quality reads, each carrying a distinct molecular identifier. Reads with shared molecular identifiers were discarded instead of being binned into consensus sequences. CDR3 identification, clonotype clustering and error correction used MiTCR with a Q25 quality threshold and the strictest error-elimination algorithm. Lower-bound total TCR beta diversity was estimated with a nonparametric unseen species model using Euler transformation. TCRdb redid the processing of the public reads, applying fastp at Q25 and MiXCR, and retained in-frame beta chains. Each record represents a unique CDR3 protein, reported with the most common genes and DNA among its rows. None of the V and J calls come from the authors' own analysis; TCRdb made them. A total of 720,000 or so distinct CDR3 sequences appear in this sample, roughly 41% of them only once. In total, the top ten clones hold around 30% of the sample.

The TCR originated in an elderly man in good health. The sequenced sample consisted of blood. The V and J genes are TRBV19 and TRBJ2-7, with TRBD2 perhaps the D gene, on 5 matching bases. The nucleotides are TGTGCCAGTAGTATTCGAGGAGGAGAGCAGTACTTC. It is translated as CASSIRGGEQYF.